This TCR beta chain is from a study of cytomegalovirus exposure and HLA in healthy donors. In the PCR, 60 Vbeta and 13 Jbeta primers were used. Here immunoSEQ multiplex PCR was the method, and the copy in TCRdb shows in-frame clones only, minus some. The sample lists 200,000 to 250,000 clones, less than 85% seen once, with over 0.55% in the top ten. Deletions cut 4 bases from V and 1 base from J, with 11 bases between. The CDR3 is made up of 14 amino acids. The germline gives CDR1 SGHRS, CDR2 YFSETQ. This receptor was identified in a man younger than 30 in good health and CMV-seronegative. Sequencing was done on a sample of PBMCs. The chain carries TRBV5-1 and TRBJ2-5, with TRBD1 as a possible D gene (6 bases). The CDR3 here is CASSPQGTQETQYF. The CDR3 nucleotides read TGCGCCAGCAGCCCACAGGGTACCCAAGAGACCCAGTACTTC.